This paragraph covers one TCR beta chain sequence. The antigen remains unidentified. Sequencing used immunoSEQ multiplex PCR; TCRdb keeps in-frame clones, though not all of them. The sample lists a few hundred thousand clones, roughly 97% occurring once. The sample is drawn from a study of shared clonotypes between healthy human individuals. The wider study: CD4 naive cells filled three plates per donor, CD4 memory three, CD8 naive two and CD8 memory one.

A CD45RA+ naive subset and a CD45RA-negative memory subset were split from CD4+ cells. In germline, CDR1 is SGHTS, CDR2 YDEGEE. Losses at the gene ends were 2 bases for V and 4 bases for J; bases not matched to a gene: 14. The CDR3 runs to 18 residues. Regarding the study as a whole: The expectation was that sequencing depth would affect clonotype sharing among donors. Generally, naive subsets (rather than memory subsets) showed larger estimated richness.

The sequenced material came from naive CD4+ T cells sorted from blood. Subset indicated: CD45RA+ positively selected. The chain is built from TRBV5-8 and TRBJ2-1, with 8 bases matching TRBD2. The origin of this receptor is a woman in her 30s in good health. This chain's CDR3 is CASSLDPFGGRRYNEQFF. DNA for the CDR3: TGTGCCAGCAGCTTAGACCCCTTTGGCGGGAGGAGGTACAATGAGCAGTTCTTC.